This TCR beta chain is drawn from a study of OX40 agonist ivuxolimab in advanced cancers. Points from the study as a whole: Among the lowest peripheral clonal expansion occurred in 0.1-3.0 mg/kg partial responders.

Sequencing was performed with immunoSEQ multiplex PCR; in TCRdb, only in-frame clones are kept and a portion is missing. The table lists roughly 87,000 clones, around 92% of them singletons, with about 8.6% in the top ten. Details on this clone: Its specificity is unknown.

CDR1 is MGHRA, CDR2 YSYEKL, per germline. The CDR3 runs to 17 residues. V was trimmed by 0 bases and J by 1 base, leaving 15 bases between them. The starting material was CD4+ or CD8+ T cells sorted from blood, obtained in a trial of the OX40 agonist ivuxolimab. This sequence originates from an adult with an advanced solid tumor such as melanoma, head and neck, liver or kidney cancer. The J gene is TRBJ2-5, the V gene TRBV4-1; D is perhaps TRBD1 (6 bases). CDR3 bases: TGCGCCAGCAGCCAAGACCCGGCAGGGGTGGCCCAAGAGACCCAGTACTTC. Amino acids: CASSQDPAGVAQETQYF.